One and the same sample provided the 8 T cell receptor beta chains below, sequenced in a study of CD8 T cells in ankylosing spondylitis. In TCRdb, the 5' RACE reads were re-called with MiXCR into one record per CDR3 protein. The data contain about 300,000 distinct CDR3 sequences, 9.5% to 13% of them singletons. The material sequenced was blood, either unsorted or a sorted T cell fraction (not recorded which). These receptors originate from a female donor with ankylosing spondylitis or in good health (not recorded which).

The chain joins TRBV6-1 to TRBJ2-1; 7 nucleotides line up with TRBD2. The CDR3 sequence is 16 residues long. V shed 5 bases, J shed 4 bases, and the junction held 11 bases outside the gene matches. Germline V gene data show CDR1 as MNHNS and CDR2 as SASEGT. The CDR3 region has the DNA TGTGCCAGCAGTCCCGCGGGAGTGGCCTTGTACAATGAGCAGTTCTTC. Protein product: CASSPAGVALYNEQFF.

Many counts were recorded for this clonotype. The chain couples TRBV10-3 to TRBJ1-6; D gene uncertain. In germline, CDR1 is ENHRY, CDR2 SYGVKD. This CDR3 has 15 residues. V shed 7 bases and J shed 0 bases, with 10 bases lying between them. The CDR3 protein is CAINGRDSYNSPLHF. In nucleotides, the CDR3 is TGTGCCATCAACGGGCGGGACTCCTATAATTCACCCCTCCACTTT.

This clonotype has ten or more counts. The gene calls are TRBV6-5 and TRBJ1-3; D remains ambiguous. Germline assignment: CDR1 MNHEY and CDR2 SVGAGI. The CDR3 is 14 amino acids. The V and J ends lost 0 bases and 4 bases respectively, with 7 bases between them. The CDR3 spells CASSYSYKGNTIYF. In DNA, the CDR3 is TGTGCCAGCAGTTACTCATACAAGGGAAACACCATATATTTT.

This clonotype was observed a few times. This chain links TRBV28 with TRBJ1-4; 8 nucleotides agree with TRBD1. The germline V gene has CDR1 MDHEN and CDR2 SYDVKM. The CDR3 is 14 residues long. V shed 3 bases, J shed 6 bases, and the junction held 3 bases outside the gene matches. Here the CDR3 DNA reads TGTGCCAGCAGTTTGGACAGGGTGGATGAAAAACTGTTTTTT. This gives the protein CASSLDRVDEKLFF.

This clonotype was seen a few times. The chain has TRBV12-3 or TRBV12-4 and TRBJ2-3; D is uncertain. This CDR3 region has 14 residues. V was clipped by 3 bases and J by 0 bases, with 7 bases between them. The CDR3 DNA follows: TGTGCCAGCAGTTTCCAGGAAAGCACAGATACGCAGTATTTT. Protein: CASSFQESTDTQYF.

CDR3 DNA: TGTGCCAGCAGCGCTACTAGCGGGAGACCGCGCACAGATACGCAGTATTTT. Translation: CASSATSGRPRTDTQYF. The rearrangement joins TRBV7-2 to TRBJ2-3, with 11 nucleotides matching TRBD2. V shed 5 bases, J shed 1 base, and the junction held 8 bases outside the gene matches. In germline, CDR1 is SGHTA, CDR2 FQGNSA. CDR3 size: 17 residues.

This clonotype was observed a few times. This chain joins TRBV3-1 and TRBJ2-5, with a tentative D call TRBD2 (6 bases). This CDR3 spans 12 amino acids. Germline CDR1 LGHDT, CDR2 YNNKEL (reference sequence). The ends were cut back, 7 bases at V and 4 bases at J, with 10 bases in the middle. CDR3 in DNA: TGTGCCAGCAACATCGGGGGAGAGACCCAGTACTTC. Protein sequence: CASNIGGETQYF.

This clonotype was counted many times. The V call is TRBV24-1, the J call TRBJ2-7; a weak D match, TRBD2 (6 bases). Between the trimmed V and J ends, which lost 3 bases and 9 bases, there was a span of 14 bases. CDR1 and CDR2 from the germline V gene are KGHDR and SFDVKD. The CDR3 runs to 13 residues. The CDR3: CATSDPGEYVQYF. The CDR3 nucleotides are TGTGCCACCAGTGATCCGGGAGAATATGTGCAGTACTTC.